This T cell receptor beta chain was profiled in a study of beta chain features in type 1 diabetes. V lost 3 bases to trimming and J lost 3 bases, with 6 bases between them. This CDR3 is built from 12 residues. In germline, CDR1 is SGHRS, CDR2 YFSETQ. To note about this clone: Its antigen is unidentified.

Regarding the study as a whole: Equally in patients and controls, shorter templates might have been favored by PCR. Highly expressing activated T cells could be over-counted with a cDNA template. Any HLA effect on TCRB rearrangement was left unresolved by small sub-analyses. There was a moderate but significant shortening of TCRB CDR3s in all four CD4+ subsets of Type 1 diabetes patients.

As every portion of the isolated RNA was reverse transcribed, the sequencing read expressed TCRB transcripts. Repertoires were generated with immunoSEQ multiplex PCR, while TCRdb's copy carries only in-frame clones and drops some. The sample gives tens of thousands of clones, around three fifths of which show up once; roughly 0.37% is in the top ten. The sequenced sample consisted of stem cell memory CD4+ T cells from blood. The gene calls are TRBV5-1 and TRBJ1-1, with D hard to call. The clonotype was recovered from a man younger than 35 with type 1 diabetes. CDR3 sequence (DNA): TGCGCCAGCAGCTCGGAGTACACTGAAGCTTTCTTT. This sequence encodes CASSSEYTEAFF.